These 17 T cell receptor beta chains share one sample of origin, sequenced in a study of tumor-infiltrating lymphocytes in primary liver carcinoma. Synthesis of TCR beta cDNA was carried out from around 540 ng total RNA with a constant-region primer. Slightly modified ARM-PCR, run as three nested multiplex PCR rounds, produced the TCR beta libraries. The first two PCR rounds used TRBV1-TRBV30 primers with a Cbeta primer, 9 to 10 cycles each. TCRdb re-analysed the multiplex PCR reads in MiXCR, keeping a single row per CDR3 protein. This sample yields about 70,000 distinct CDR3 sequences, of which more than 60% are seen a single time; about 27% belongs to the top ten. Each 20-30 mg portion of unsorted bulk tissue served as the source for co-extraction of RNA and DNA. Material: liver tumor tissue from sampling region 4. Subset defined: tumor region T4, right-lateral pole. The source of these receptors is a middle-aged man with primary liver carcinoma and hepatitis B virus infection.

About this clonotype: An end of the junction does not agree with germline; a read error may underlie this. The chain has TRBV11-2 and TRBJ2-1; D is uncertain. The CDR3 extends over 13 amino acids. The germline gives CDR1 SGHAT, CDR2 FQNNGV. This CDR3 reads CASSLNDTYEQSF. DNA for the CDR3: TGTGCCAGCAGCCTAAATGATACCTATGAGCAGTCCTTC.

As concerns this clonotype: This may be a read error, as it is one base from a much larger clone. The chain recombines TRBV5-4 with TRBJ2-3, with 9 bases that match TRBD2. The CDR3 is 15 amino acids. Germline V gene data show CDR1 as SGHNT and CDR2 as YYREEE (reference sequence). Trimming cost V 1 base and J 4 bases; bases outside gene matches: 4. CDR3 bases: TGTGCCAGCAGCTTGATACTAGCGGGCCCAGATACGCAGTATTTT. Encoded protein: CASSLILAGPDTQYF. Together with reference TRBV5-4 and TRBJ2-3, the CDR3 gives the full variable domain: ETGVTQSPTHLIKTRGQQVTLRCSSQSGHNTVSWYQQALGQGPQFIFQYYREEENGRGNFPPRFSGLQFPNYSSELNVNALELDDSALYLCASSLILAGPDTQYFGPGTRLTVL.

Details on this clonotype: The CDR3 ends on some other residue instead of the conserved phenylalanine or tryptophan, so this is likely a read error. V is TRBV11-3 and J is TRBJ1-1, with TRBD1 matching 7 bases. CDR1 SGHNT and CDR2 YENEEA come from the germline V gene. This CDR3 is built from 13 residues. V lost 2 bases, J lost 7 bases, and 4 bases stayed unmatched. DNA for the CDR3: TGTGCCAGCAGCTTACCAGGGGGGATTGAAGCTTTCCTT. Its protein is CASSLPGGIEAFL.

As for this clonotype: Since no conserved phenylalanine or tryptophan closes the CDR3, a read error is the likely cause. The chain joins TRBV4-2 to TRBJ2-2; D is undetermined. This CDR3 contains 16 residues. V dropped 4 bases and J dropped 2 bases, with 14 bases sitting between them. Germline assignment: CDR1 LGHNA and CDR2 YNFKEQ. CDR3 protein: CASSLDASDNTGELFL. The CDR3 DNA sequence: TGTGCCAGCAGCCTGGACGCAAGCGACAACACCGGGGAGCTGTTTTTA.

This clonotype was recorded many times. The rearrangement links TRBV6-1 to TRBJ2-3; no clear D gene. Trimming removed 4 bases from V and 1 base from J, with 12 bases in between. Germline assignment: CDR1 MNHNS and CDR2 SASEGT. The CDR3 covers 15 residues. The CDR3 nucleotides are TGTGCCAGCAGTGGGACCGTTCGGGGCACAGATACGCAGTATTTT. It specifies CASSGTVRGTDTQYF.

Notes on this clonotype: A read error is possible here, since a much larger clone lies one base away. The genes are TRBV5-1 and TRBJ1-4; tentative D call: TRBD1 (5 bases). Germline assignment: CDR1 SGHRS and CDR2 YFSETQ. This CDR3 has 14 amino acids. In DNA form, the CDR3 reads TGCGCCAGTTCCCAGGGTTTAGCAGATGAAAAACCGTTTTTT. This translates into CASSQGLADEKPFF.

The genes are TRBV4-1 and TRBJ2-2; 8 bases are shared with TRBD2. Germline trimming cut 1 base from V and 7 bases from J; bases unmatched to any gene: 5. CDR1 is MGHRA and CDR2 is YSYEKL in the germline V gene. The CDR3 has 15 amino acids. For the CDR3, the DNA is TGCGCCAGCAGCCAAGGGGCTAGCGGGCTCGGGGAGCTGTTTTTT. It yields the protein CASSQGASGLGELFF.

The chain links TRBV6-1 to TRBJ1-3, with no clear D. V dropped 9 bases and J dropped 0 bases, with 18 bases sitting between them. The CDR3 covers 16 residues. Germline V lookup: CDR1 MNHNS, CDR2 SASEGT. The CDR3 coding sequence is TGTGCCAGTAGAGCAGTGACGGCGATCTCTGGAAACACCATATATTTT. Its translation is CASRAVTAISGNTIYF.

Worth noting for this clonotype: Just one base apart from a much larger clone, this may be a read error. The gene calls are TRBV7-9 and TRBJ1-2, with no clear D. Germline loops: CDR1 SEHNR, CDR2 FQNEAQ (reference sequence). This CDR3 spans 11 amino acids. With 5 bases removed from V and 7 bases from J, the gap between germline ends came to 8 bases. CDR3 loop: CASSQTCGYTF. In DNA, the CDR3 is TGTGCCAGCAGCCAAACATGTGGCTACACCTTC.

This clonotype has only one observation. Possible read error: a much larger clone is one base away. The rearrangement uses TRBV7-9 and TRBJ2-7, with 9 bases aligning to TRBD1. The CDR3 runs to 14 residues. The V segment lost 5 bases and the J segment 6 bases; nucleotides outside the gene matches: 8. Germline-derived CDR1 and CDR2 are SEHNR and FQNEAQ (reference sequence). In DNA, the CDR3 is TGTGCCAGCAGCCCGGGACAGGGTTTCCTCGAGCAGTACTTC. It is translated as CASSPGQGFLEQYF. The full variable domain, its missing parts supplied by reference TRBV7-9 and TRBJ2-7, is DTGVSQNPRHKITKRGQNVTFRCDPISEHNRLYWYRQTLGQGPEFLTYFQNEAQLEKSRLLSDRFSAERPKGSFSTLEIQRTEQGDSAMYLCASSPGQGFLEQYFGPGTRLTVT.

Comments on this clonotype: Germline is not matched at one junction end, which may reflect a read error. V usage is TRBV12-5 and J usage is TRBJ2-1; the D is unclear. The CDR3 consists of 13 residues. CDR1 is LGHNT, CDR2 FRNRAP, per germline. The CDR3 here is CASIGSSYNKQFF. The CDR3 nucleotides read TGTGCTAGTATTGGTTCCTCCTACAATAAGCAGTTCTTC.

Concerning this clonotype: One junction end disagrees with the germline gene, perhaps due to a read error. The chain links TRBV4-1 to TRBJ1-4; a possible D gene is TRBD1 (5 bases). This CDR3 is 15 amino acids long. The germline V gene has CDR1 MGHRA and CDR2 YSYEKL. The CDR3 loop is CASSLIFGRDEILFF. CDR3 sequence (DNA): TGCGCCAGCAGCCTGATCTTCGGGAGGGACGAAATACTGTTTTTT.

V gene TRBV10-3 combines with J gene TRBJ2-3; 7 nucleotides line up with TRBD1. J was trimmed by 12 bases and V by 9 bases; bases with no gene match: 15. Germline loops: CDR1 ENHRY, CDR2 SYGVKD. CDR3 length: 13 residues. Here the CDR3 DNA reads TGTGCCATTCGGAATAACAGGGGAGATATACAGTATTTT. This codes for CAIRNNRGDIQYF.

As concerns this clonotype: Lacking the conserved final phenylalanine or tryptophan, this CDR3 likely reflects a read error. The chain couples TRBV6-1 to TRBJ1-1; no firm D call. Trimming pared 0 bases from V and 10 bases from J, leaving 12 bases between. CDR1 and CDR2 (germline): MNHNS, SASEGT. The CDR3 length is 13 residues. This CDR3 reads CASSEAAGLVAFS. CDR3 DNA: TGTGCCAGCAGTGAAGCGGCGGGTTTGGTAGCTTTCTCT.

This clonotype appeared many times. The rearrangement links TRBV6-6 to TRBJ2-7; the match to TRBD1 covers 10 bases. The germline V gene has CDR1 MNHNY and CDR2 SVGAGI (reference sequence). Trimming took 2 bases from V and 2 from J; bases not matched to a gene: 0. The CDR3 length is 14 residues. CDR3 sequence reads: CASSYGQGAYEQYF. DNA for the CDR3: TGTGCCAGCAGTTACGGACAGGGGGCCTACGAGCAGTACTTC.

V usage is TRBV29-1 and J usage is TRBJ1-1; no definite D call. The CDR3 length is 11 residues. The germline V gene encodes CDR1 SQVTM and CDR2 ANQGSEA. V shed 7 bases and J shed 6 bases, with 12 bases lying between them. CDR3 amino acids: CSAAYNSEAFF. The CDR3 nucleotides are TGCAGCGCAGCCTATAACTCTGAAGCTTTCTTT.

In regard to this clonotype: Given the absence of the conserved phenylalanine or tryptophan at the CDR3 end, a read error is likely. V and J are TRBV10-1 and TRBJ2-3; D is possibly TRBD2 (5 bases). Trimming shortened V by 11 bases and J by 6 bases, and 18 bases separated the two germline ends. This CDR3 spans 13 amino acids. Per germline, CDR1 WNHNN and CDR2 SYGVQD (reference sequence). The DNA for the CDR3 is TGCGCCGTGCCATGGGAGAAAATTGATACGCAGTATATT. Encoded protein: CAVPWEKIDTQYI.